What follows are 24 T cell receptor beta chains derived from one specimen sequenced in a study of blood T cell repertoires in COVID-19. The table came from immunoSEQ multiplex PCR; TCRdb's copy has only in-frame clones and leaves some out. The sample records 200,000 to 300,000 clones, approximately 86% being singletons. The sample was peripheral blood. The source of these receptors is a human donor in a cohort sampled during active COVID-19.

Here the CDR3 DNA reads TGTGCCAGCAGCCCAATCGGCTGGACTAGAACCTACAATGAGCAGTTCTTC. As protein: CASSPIGWTRTYNEQFF. The chain couples TRBV7-6 to TRBJ2-1; 7 nucleotides line up with TRBD2. The V gene end was trimmed by 5 bases and the J gene end by 2 bases; junction bases not matched to a gene: 12. CDR3 length: 17 amino acids. Germline V gene lookup returns CDR1 SGHVS and CDR2 FNYEAQ.

This chain uses TRBV12-3 or TRBV12-4 with TRBJ2-7; TRBD1 agrees at 7 bases. J was trimmed by 2 bases and V by 6 bases; bases with no gene match: 1. The CDR3 consists of 12 residues. The CDR3 DNA reads as TGTGCCAGCAGGGGACAGACCTACGAGCAGTACTTC. Residues: CASRGQTYEQYF.

The chain has TRBV5-1 and TRBJ2-2, with 8 bases identical to TRBD2. Looked up from germline, CDR1 is SGHRS and CDR2 is YFSETQ. The J segment lost 1 base and the V segment lost 6 bases, leaving 5 bases of the junction unmatched. CDR3 size: 15 residues. The CDR3 DNA reads as TGCGCCAGCAACCTCGGGGGGGTGAACACCGGGGAGCTGTTTTTT. Its protein product is CASNLGGVNTGELFF.

The chain links TRBV4-3 to TRBJ2-1; 10 positions match TRBD2. This CDR3 is 16 amino acids long. Germline-derived CDR1 and CDR2 are LGHNA and YSLEER. Trimming took 4 bases from V and 0 from J; bases not matched to a gene: 3. The CDR3 region has the DNA TGCGCCAGCAGCCCCTGGACTAGCGGCTCCTACAATGAGCAGTTCTTC. It translates to CASSPWTSGSYNEQFF.

Only one count was recorded for this clone. The DNA for the CDR3 is TGTGCCAGCAGCCCCGGGACAGGGGGCGAAAAACTGTTTTTT. This translates into CASSPGTGGEKLFF. The rearrangement uses TRBV9 and TRBJ1-4, with 12 bases that match TRBD1. Looked up from germline, CDR1 is SGDLS and CDR2 is YYNGEE. With V trimmed by 4 bases and J by 8 bases, 3 bases remained unmatched. CDR3 length: 14 residues.

The rearrangement uses TRBV7-9 and TRBJ2-7; 9 bases map to TRBD1. The CDR3 totals 18 residues. Germline trimming cut 1 base from V and 3 bases from J; bases unmatched to any gene: 13. The germline CDR1 and CDR2 sequences are SEHNR and FQNEAQ (reference sequence). CDR3 residues: CASSLEGWTGAQGYEQYF. DNA for the CDR3: TGTGCCAGCAGCTTAGAAGGTTGGACAGGGGCACAAGGCTACGAGCAGTACTTC.

The chain employs TRBV7-2 and TRBJ1-5; TRBD1 is a possible D gene (5 bases). The germline CDR1 and CDR2 sequences are SGHTA and FQGNSA. Trimming shortened V by 6 bases and J by 1 base, and 22 bases separated the two germline ends. The CDR3 length is 18 residues. CDR3 residues: CASSPDIVGGVSNQPQHF. DNA for the CDR3: TGTGCCAGCAGTCCCGATATCGTGGGGGGAGTCAGCAATCAGCCCCAGCATTTT.

The rearrangement uses TRBV28 and TRBJ2-5; D is unresolved. Germline loops: CDR1 MDHEN, CDR2 SYDVKM. Trimming took 1 base from V and 2 from J, leaving 23 bases between them. CDR3 size: 19 residues. In nucleotides, the CDR3 is TGTGCCAGCAGTTTATTCGCCGGTTCGTTGCAGGTTCGACAAGAGACCCAGTACTTC. Translated, it gives CASSLFAGSLQVRQETQYF.

V is TRBV4-2 and J is TRBJ2-7; the D gene is possibly TRBD1 (6 bases). The CDR3 spans 14 residues. The germline V gene encodes CDR1 LGHNA and CDR2 YNFKEQ. V was cut by 1 base and J by 3 bases, with 10 bases left in between. The CDR3 nucleotides read TGTGCCAGCAGCCAAGGGGCAGGGGACTACGAGCAGTACTTC. This codes for CASSQGAGDYEQYF.

The rearrangement uses TRBV4-1 and TRBJ2-3, with 8 bases that match TRBD2. V gave up 7 bases and J gave up 5 bases; unmatched junction bases: 20. The CDR3 is made up of 18 amino acids. Germline CDR1 reads MGHRA; CDR2 reads YSYEKL. Here the CDR3 DNA reads TGCGCCAGCACGCGAAGCGACCCGGATAAGGGACTAGTAGATACGCAGTATTTT. This gives the protein CASTRSDPDKGLVDTQYF.

This clone was detected only a few times. The chain employs TRBV4-3 and TRBJ1-5, with D perhaps TRBD1 (6 bases). V lost 3 bases and J lost 7, with 13 bases in between. CDR3 length: 14 amino acids. Per germline, CDR1 LGHNA and CDR2 YSLEER. DNA for the CDR3: TGCGCCAGCAGCCAGGACAGATCGGACCAGCCCCAGCATTTT. This translates into CASSQDRSDQPQHF.

This chain uses TRBV5-1 with TRBJ1-1; 8 nucleotides agree with TRBD1. J gave up 2 bases and V 3 bases, and 3 bases lay outside the gene matches. Germline V gene sequence: CDR1 SGHRS, CDR2 YFSETQ. The CDR3 spans 14 residues. The CDR3 loop is CASSSTGGNTEAFF. CDR3 in DNA: TGCGCCAGCAGCTCTACAGGGGGTAACACTGAAGCTTTCTTT.

The chain combines TRBV5-1 with TRBJ1-2; D not resolved. This CDR3 has 14 amino acids. Germline V gene data show CDR1 as SGHRS and CDR2 as YFSETQ. Trimming stripped 4 bases from V and 5 bases from J, with 15 bases between. The CDR3 sequence: CASSARTVNYGYTF. The CDR3 DNA reads as TGCGCCAGCAGCGCCCGGACTGTTAATTATGGCTACACCTTC.

The rearrangement joins TRBV18 to TRBJ1-1; a weak D match, TRBD1 (6 bases). Germline V gene sequence: CDR1 KGHSH, CDR2 LQKENI. Trimming removed 3 bases at V and 6 bases at J, with 14 bases between. The CDR3 covers 14 residues. The CDR3 is CASSPTREGAEAFF. CDR3 coding DNA: TGTGCCAGCTCACCGACCAGGGAGGGGGCTGAAGCTTTCTTT.

This chain uses TRBV20-1 with TRBJ1-2; 7 nucleotides match TRBD1. Germline loops: CDR1 DFQATT, CDR2 SNEGSKA (reference sequence). The CDR3 has 11 amino acids. The junction had 1 base not matched to a gene; V was cut back by 5 bases and J by 4 bases. The DNA for the CDR3 is TGCAGTGCTGGGACAGCCTATGGCTACACCTTC. This translates into CSAGTAYGYTF.

This sequence joins TRBV15 and TRBJ1-1; no reliable D call. The V end lost 8 bases, the J end lost 3 bases, and 16 bases lay between the germline ends. Per the germline V gene, CDR1 is LNHNV and CDR2 is YYDKDF (reference sequence). CDR3 length: 14 residues. CDR3 DNA: TGTGCCACCCGACTGCAGTATGTAGACACTGAAGCTTTCTTT. Its protein is CATRLQYVDTEAFF.

V usage is TRBV7-8 and J usage is TRBJ1-2; unclear D gene. The CDR3 is 15 amino acids. V dropped 5 bases and J dropped 4 bases, with 17 bases sitting between them. CDR1 and CDR2 from the germline V gene are SGHVS and FQNEAQ. CDR3 region: CASSPYSWEGYGYTF. The CDR3 bases are TGTGCCAGCAGCCCCTACTCTTGGGAGGGCTATGGCTACACCTTC.

This chain connects TRBV7-2 to TRBJ1-1; 7 nucleotides line up with TRBD1. Germline CDR1 reads SGHTA; CDR2 reads FQGNSA. The CDR3 consists of 16 residues. The V and J ends lost 1 base and 0 bases, in that order; junction bases with no gene match: 5. The CDR3 bases are TGTGCCAGCAGCTTAGGACAGGGCTACATGAACACTGAAGCTTTCTTT. This sequence encodes CASSLGQGYMNTEAFF.

The chain has TRBV12-3 or TRBV12-4 and TRBJ2-7; no definite D call. The length of the CDR3 is 11 residues. Trimming removed 3 bases at V and 4 bases at J, with 4 bases between. The CDR3 spells CASSFRYEQYF. The CDR3 bases are TGTGCCAGCAGTTTTCGGTACGAGCAGTACTTC.

V gene TRBV21-1 combines with J gene TRBJ2-5; TRBD1 is the table's D call and was not checked against the DNA. TRBV21-1 is an annotated pseudogene. This CDR3 is 15 amino acids long. The DNA of the CDR3 is TGTGCCAGCAGCAGCTCCACAGGGGGCAGTGGAGCCCAGTACTTC. This translates into CASSSSTGGSGAQYF.

Comment on this clone: Other nucleotide sequences in the sample specify the same CDR3. This chain uses TRBV5-1 with TRBJ2-7; no firm D call. The germline V gene encodes CDR1 SGHRS and CDR2 YFSETQ. Trimming took off 1 base at V and 0 bases at J, with 2 bases between the two ends. The CDR3 totals 12 residues. CDR3: CASSLYSYEQYF. CDR3 bases: TGCGCCAGCAGCTTGTACTCCTACGAGCAGTACTTC.

The CDR3 DNA follows: TGTGCCCTTAACGACAGGGTGGACTATGGCTACACCTTC. Translated: CALNDRVDYGYTF. The chain carries TRBV30 and TRBJ1-2, with 7 bases matching TRBD1. The CDR3 is 13 residues long. Germline V lookup: CDR1 GTSNPN, CDR2 SVGIG (reference sequence). V trimming: 8 bases; J trimming: 3 bases; junction bases outside the gene matches: 9.

The chain joins TRBV4-3 to TRBJ1-1, with D possibly TRBD1 on 5 matching bases. Per germline, CDR1 LGHNA and CDR2 YSLEER. The CDR3 covers 17 residues. Deletions cut 0 bases from V and 0 bases from J, with 14 bases between. CDR3 DNA: TGCGCCAGCAGCCAAGACAGGGATTCGGCCCTGAACACTGAAGCTTTCTTT. This gives the protein CASSQDRDSALNTEAFF.

The rearrangement uses TRBV3-1 (or the pseudogene TRBV3-2) and TRBJ1-2; 9 nucleotides align to TRBD1. V shed 0 bases and J 7 bases; nucleotides not matched to a gene: 6. The CDR3 runs to 15 residues. From germline, CDR1 is LGHDT and CDR2 YNNKEL (reference sequence). The CDR3 reads CASSQDGLQGAGYTF. CDR3 in DNA: TGTGCCAGCAGCCAAGATGGTTTACAGGGGGCTGGCTACACCTTC.